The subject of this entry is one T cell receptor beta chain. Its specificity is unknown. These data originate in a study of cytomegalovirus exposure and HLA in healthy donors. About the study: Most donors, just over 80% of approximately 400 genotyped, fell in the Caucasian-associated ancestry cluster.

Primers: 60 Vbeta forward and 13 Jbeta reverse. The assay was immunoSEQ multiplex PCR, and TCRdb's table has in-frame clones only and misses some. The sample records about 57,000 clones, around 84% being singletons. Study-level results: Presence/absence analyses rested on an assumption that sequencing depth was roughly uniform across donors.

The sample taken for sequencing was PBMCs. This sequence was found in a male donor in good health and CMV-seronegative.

CDR3 loop: CASSVLQGAGEKLFF. The CDR3 DNA follows: TGTGCCAGCAGCGTATTACAGGGGGCCGGGGAAAAACTGTTTTTT. V is TRBV7-6 and J is TRBJ1-4; TRBD1 aligns across 9 bases. The CDR3 is made up of 15 amino acids. V lost 5 bases and J lost 8; bases outside the gene matches: 9. Germline CDR1 reads SGHVS; CDR2 reads FNYEAQ.